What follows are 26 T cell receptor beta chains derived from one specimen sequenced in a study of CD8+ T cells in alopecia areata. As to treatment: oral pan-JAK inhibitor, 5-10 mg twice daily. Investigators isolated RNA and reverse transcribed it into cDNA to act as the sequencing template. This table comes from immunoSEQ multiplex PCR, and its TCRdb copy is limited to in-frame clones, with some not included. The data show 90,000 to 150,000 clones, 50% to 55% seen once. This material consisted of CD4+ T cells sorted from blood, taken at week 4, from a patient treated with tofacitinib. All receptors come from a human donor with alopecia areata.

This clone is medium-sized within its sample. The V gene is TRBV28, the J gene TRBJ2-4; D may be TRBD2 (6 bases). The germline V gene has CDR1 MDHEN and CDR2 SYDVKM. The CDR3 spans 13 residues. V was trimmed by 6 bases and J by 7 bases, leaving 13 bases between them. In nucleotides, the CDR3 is TGTGCCAGCAGCCCCGCGGCGGGGAACATTCAGTACTTC. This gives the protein CASSPAAGNIQYF.

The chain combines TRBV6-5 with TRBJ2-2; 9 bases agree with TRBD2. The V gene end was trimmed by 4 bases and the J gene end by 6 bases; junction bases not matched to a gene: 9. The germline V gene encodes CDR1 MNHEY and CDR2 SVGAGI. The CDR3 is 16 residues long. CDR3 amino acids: CASSSNLAGVAGELFF. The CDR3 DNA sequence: TGTGCCAGCAGTTCCAACTTAGCGGGAGTGGCCGGGGAGCTGTTTTTT.

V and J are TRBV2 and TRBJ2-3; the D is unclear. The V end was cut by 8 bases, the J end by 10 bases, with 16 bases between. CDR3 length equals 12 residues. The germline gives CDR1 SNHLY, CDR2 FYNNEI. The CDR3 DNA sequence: TGTGCCAGCTCCTCGACCCAGACTGCGCAGTATTTT. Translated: CASSSTQTAQYF. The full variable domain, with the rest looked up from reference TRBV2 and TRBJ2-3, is EPEVTQTPSHQVTQMGQEVILRCVPISNHLYFYWYRQILGQKVEFLVSFYNNEISEKSEIFDDQFSVERPDGSNFTLKIRSTKLEDSAMYFCASSSTQTAQYFGPGTRLTVL.

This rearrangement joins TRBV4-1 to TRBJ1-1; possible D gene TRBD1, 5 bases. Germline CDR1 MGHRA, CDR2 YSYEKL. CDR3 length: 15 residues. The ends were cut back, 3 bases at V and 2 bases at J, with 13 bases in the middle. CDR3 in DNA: TGCGCCAGCAGCCATTGGGGCCGACGTAACACTGAAGCTTTCTTT. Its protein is CASSHWGRRNTEAFF.

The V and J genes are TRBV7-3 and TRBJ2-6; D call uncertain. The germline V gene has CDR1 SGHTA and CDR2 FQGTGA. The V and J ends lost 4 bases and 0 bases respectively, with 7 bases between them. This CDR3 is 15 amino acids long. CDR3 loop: CASSSKVSGANVLTF. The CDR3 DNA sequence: TGTGCCAGCAGCTCCAAGGTCTCTGGGGCCAACGTCCTGACTTTC.

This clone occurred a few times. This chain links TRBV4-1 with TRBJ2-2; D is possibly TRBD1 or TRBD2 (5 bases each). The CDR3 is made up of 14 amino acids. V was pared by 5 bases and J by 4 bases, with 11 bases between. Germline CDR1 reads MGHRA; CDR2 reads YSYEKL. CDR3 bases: TGCGCCAGCAGCTGGGACCCAATCACCGGGGAGCTGTTTTTT. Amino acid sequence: CASSWDPITGELFF.

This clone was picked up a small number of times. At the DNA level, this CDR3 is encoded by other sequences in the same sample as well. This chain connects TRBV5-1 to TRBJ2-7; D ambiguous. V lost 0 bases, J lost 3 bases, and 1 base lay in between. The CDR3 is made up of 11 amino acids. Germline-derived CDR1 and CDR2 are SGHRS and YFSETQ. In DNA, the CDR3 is TGCGCCAGCAGCTTGGGCTACGAGCAGTACTTC. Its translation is CASSLGYEQYF.

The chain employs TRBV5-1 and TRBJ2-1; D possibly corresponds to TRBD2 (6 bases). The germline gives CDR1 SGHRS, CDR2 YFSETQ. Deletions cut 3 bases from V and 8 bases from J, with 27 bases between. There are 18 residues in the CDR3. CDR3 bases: TGCGCCAGCAGCTCACTCTCTACCGGGACTCCCTATGAGGATGAGCAGTTCTTC. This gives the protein CASSSLSTGTPYEDEQFF. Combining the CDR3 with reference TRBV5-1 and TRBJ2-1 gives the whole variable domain KAGVTQTPRYLIKTRGQQVTLSCSPISGHRSVSWYQQTPGQGLQFLFEYFSETQRNKGNFPGRFSGRQFSNSRSEMNVSTLELGDSALYLCASSSLSTGTPYEDEQFFGPGTRLTVL.

Here the CDR3 DNA reads TGTGCCAGCAGCCCGACAGGGGGGAAGCCATTTAGCAATCAGCCCCAGCATTTT. It codes for CASSPTGGKPFSNQPQHF. This chain uses TRBV7-9 with TRBJ1-5, with 9 bases lining up with TRBD1. Germline CDR1 reads SEHNR; CDR2 reads FQNEAQ (reference sequence). This CDR3 contains 18 residues. V was clipped by 5 bases and J by 0 bases; unmatched bases: 11. The whole variable domain, remainder taken from reference TRBV7-9 and TRBJ1-5, is DTGVSQNPRHKITKRGQNVTFRCDPISEHNRLYWYRQTLGQGPEFLTYFQNEAQLEKSRLLSDRFSAERPKGSFSTLEIQRTEQGDSAMYLCASSPTGGKPFSNQPQHFGDGTRLSIL.

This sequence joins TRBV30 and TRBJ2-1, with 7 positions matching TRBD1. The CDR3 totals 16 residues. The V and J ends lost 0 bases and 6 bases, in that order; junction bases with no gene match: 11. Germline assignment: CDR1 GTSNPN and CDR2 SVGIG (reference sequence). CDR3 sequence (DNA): TGTGCCTGGAGTGTAAGGCCTCTAAGACAGGGCAATGAGCAGTTCTTC. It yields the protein CAWSVRPLRQGNEQFF.

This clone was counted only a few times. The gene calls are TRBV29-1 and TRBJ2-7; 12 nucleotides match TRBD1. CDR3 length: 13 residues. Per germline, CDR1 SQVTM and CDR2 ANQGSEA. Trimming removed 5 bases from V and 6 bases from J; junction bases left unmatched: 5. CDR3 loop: CSVSGTGGFEQYF. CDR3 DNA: TGCAGCGTTTCCGGGACAGGGGGCTTCGAGCAGTACTTC.

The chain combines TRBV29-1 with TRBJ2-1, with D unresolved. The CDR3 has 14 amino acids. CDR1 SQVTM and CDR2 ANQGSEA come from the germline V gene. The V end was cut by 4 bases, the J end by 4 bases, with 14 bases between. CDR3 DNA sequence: TGCAGCGTTGTAACAGCAACGAAGTACAATGAGCAGTTCTTC. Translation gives CSVVTATKYNEQFF.

The CDR3 spells CASSDQGNTEAFF. The CDR3 coding sequence is TGTGCCAGCAGCGATCAGGGGAACACTGAAGCTTTCTTT. V and J are TRBV7-9 and TRBJ1-1; tentatively, D is TRBD1 (5 bases). Germline V lookup: CDR1 SEHNR, CDR2 FQNEAQ (reference sequence). The CDR3 has 13 amino acids. V lost 5 bases and J 1 base, leaving 8 bases between the germline ends. Drawing the rest from reference TRBV7-9 and TRBJ1-1, the complete variable domain is DTGVSQNPRHKITKRGQNVTFRCDPISEHNRLYWYRQTLGQGPEFLTYFQNEAQLEKSRLLSDRFSAERPKGSFSTLEIQRTEQGDSAMYLCASSDQGNTEAFFGQGTRLTVV.

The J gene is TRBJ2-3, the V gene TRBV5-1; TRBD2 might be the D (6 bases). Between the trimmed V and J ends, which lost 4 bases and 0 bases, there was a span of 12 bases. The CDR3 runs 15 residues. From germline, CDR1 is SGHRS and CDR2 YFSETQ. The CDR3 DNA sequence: TGCGCCAGCAGCGAGGAGGGTCAAAGCACAGATACGCAGTATTTT. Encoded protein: CASSEEGQSTDTQYF.

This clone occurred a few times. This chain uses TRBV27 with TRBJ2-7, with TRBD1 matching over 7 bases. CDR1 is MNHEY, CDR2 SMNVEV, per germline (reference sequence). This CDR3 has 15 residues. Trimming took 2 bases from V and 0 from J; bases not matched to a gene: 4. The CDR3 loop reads CASSLKGQPSYEQYF. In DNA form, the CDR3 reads TGTGCCAGCAGTTTAAAGGGACAGCCCTCCTACGAGCAGTACTTC.

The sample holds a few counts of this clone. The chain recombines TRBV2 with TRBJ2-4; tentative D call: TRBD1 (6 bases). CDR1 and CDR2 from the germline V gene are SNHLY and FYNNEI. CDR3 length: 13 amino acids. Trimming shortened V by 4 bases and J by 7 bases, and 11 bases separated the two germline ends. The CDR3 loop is CASSGQGSNIQYF. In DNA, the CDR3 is TGTGCCAGCAGTGGGCAGGGGTCTAACATTCAGTACTTC.

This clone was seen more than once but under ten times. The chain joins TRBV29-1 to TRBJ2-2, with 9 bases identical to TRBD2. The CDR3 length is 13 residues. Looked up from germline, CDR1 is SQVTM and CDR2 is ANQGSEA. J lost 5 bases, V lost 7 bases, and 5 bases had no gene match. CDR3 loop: CSALAGQTGELFF. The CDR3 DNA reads TGCAGCGCGCTAGCGGGACAAACCGGGGAGCTGTTTTTT.

CDR3 region: CASRSITGKGYTF. Here the CDR3 DNA reads TGTGCCAGCAGGTCCATAACAGGAAAGGGCTACACCTTC. V and J are TRBV27 and TRBJ1-2; D possibly corresponds to TRBD1 (5 bases). V lost 6 bases and J lost 8, with 16 bases in between. Germline loops: CDR1 MNHEY, CDR2 SMNVEV (reference sequence). The CDR3 has 13 amino acids.

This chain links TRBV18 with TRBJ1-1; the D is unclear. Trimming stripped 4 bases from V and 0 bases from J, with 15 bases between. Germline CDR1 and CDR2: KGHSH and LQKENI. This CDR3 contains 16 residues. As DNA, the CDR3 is TGTGCCAGCTCACTAAACCATGGGTTGGTGAACACTGAAGCTTTCTTT. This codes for CASSLNHGLVNTEAFF.

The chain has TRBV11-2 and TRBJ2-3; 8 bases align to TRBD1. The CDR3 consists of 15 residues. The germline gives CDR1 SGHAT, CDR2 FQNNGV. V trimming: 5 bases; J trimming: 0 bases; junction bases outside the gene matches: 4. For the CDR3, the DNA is TGTGCCAGCAGCGGACAGGGCGGGAGCACAGATACGCAGTATTTT. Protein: CASSGQGGSTDTQYF. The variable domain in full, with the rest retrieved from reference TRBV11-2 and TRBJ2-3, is EAGVAQSPRYKIIEKRQSVAFWCNPISGHATLYWYQQILGQGPKLLIQFQNNGVVDDSQLPKDRFSAERLKGVDSTLKIQPAKLEDSAVYLCASSGQGGSTDTQYFGPGTRLTVL.

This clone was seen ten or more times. CDR3 DNA sequence: TGTGCCAGCTCCTTGGGGGAGCAGGCCTACGAGCAGTACTTC. Translating it yields CASSLGEQAYEQYF. This chain connects TRBV7-9 to TRBJ2-7, with D perhaps given as TRBD1 or TRBD2 (5 bases each). The CDR3 is made up of 14 amino acids. The V gene's germline CDR1 is SEHNR and CDR2 FQNEAQ (reference sequence). V shed 8 bases and J shed 2 bases, with 16 bases lying between them. Using reference TRBV7-9 and TRBJ2-7 for the parts outside the CDR3, the full variable domain is DTGVSQNPRHKITKRGQNVTFRCDPISEHNRLYWYRQTLGQGPEFLTYFQNEAQLEKSRLLSDRFSAERPKGSFSTLEIQRTEQGDSAMYLCASSLGEQAYEQYFGPGTRLTVT.

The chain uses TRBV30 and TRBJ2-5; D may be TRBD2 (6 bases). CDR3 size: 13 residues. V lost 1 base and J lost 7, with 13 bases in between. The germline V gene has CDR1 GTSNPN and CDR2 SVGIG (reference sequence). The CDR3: CAWSGPDGRTQYF. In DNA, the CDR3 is TGTGCCTGGAGTGGGCCAGACGGGAGGACCCAGTACTTC. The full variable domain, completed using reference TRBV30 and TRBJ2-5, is SQTIHQWPATLVQPVGSPLSLECTVEGTSNPNLYWYRQAAGRGLQLLFYSVGIGQISSEVPQNLSASRPQDRQFILSSKKLLLSDSGFYLCAWSGPDGRTQYFGPGTRLLVL.

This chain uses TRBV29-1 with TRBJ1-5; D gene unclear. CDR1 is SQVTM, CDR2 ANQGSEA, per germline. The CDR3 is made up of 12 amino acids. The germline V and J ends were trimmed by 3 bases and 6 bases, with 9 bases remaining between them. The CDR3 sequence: CSVEVWGQPQHF. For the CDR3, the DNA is TGCAGCGTTGAGGTCTGGGGTCAGCCCCAGCATTTT. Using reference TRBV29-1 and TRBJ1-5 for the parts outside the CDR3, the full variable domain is SAVISQKPSRDICQRGTSLTIQCQVDSQVTMMFWYRQQPGQSLTLIATANQGSEATYESGFVIDKFPISRPNLTFSTLTVSNMSPEDSSIYLCSVEVWGQPQHFGDGTRLSIL.

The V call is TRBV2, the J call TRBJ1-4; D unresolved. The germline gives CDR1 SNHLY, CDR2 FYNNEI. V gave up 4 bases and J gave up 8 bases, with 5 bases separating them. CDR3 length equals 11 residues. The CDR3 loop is CASSVGEKLFF. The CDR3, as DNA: TGTGCCAGCAGTGTTGGAGAAAAACTGTTTTTT.

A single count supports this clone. The CDR3 loop reads CASSELGQGGYTF. The CDR3, as DNA: TGTGCCAGCAGTGAGTTAGGTCAGGGAGGCTACACCTTC. The rearrangement uses TRBV6-1 and TRBJ1-2; TRBD1 might be the D (5 bases). Germline V gene sequence: CDR1 MNHNS, CDR2 SASEGT. The ends were cut back, 3 bases at V and 8 bases at J, with 13 bases in the middle. CDR3 length: 13 amino acids.

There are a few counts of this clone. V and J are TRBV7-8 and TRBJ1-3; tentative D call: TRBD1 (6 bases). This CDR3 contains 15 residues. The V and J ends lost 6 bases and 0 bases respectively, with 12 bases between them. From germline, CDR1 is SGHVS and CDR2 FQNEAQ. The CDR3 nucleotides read TGTGCCAGCAGTCGGACAGACAACTCTGGAAACACCATATATTTT. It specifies CASSRTDNSGNTIYF.